This T cell receptor beta chain was sequenced during a study of cytomegalovirus exposure and HLA in healthy donors. Findings of the study overall: Later genetic work tied a missense DCLRE1C variant to beta-chain V and J trimming. Sequencing artifact likely explains a cluster of highly shared sequence variants.

Remarks on this clone: Its cognate antigen is unknown.

The study ran its PCR with 60 Vbeta and 13 Jbeta primers. In the original workflow: An analysis that came later counted 60 million to 80 million unique TCR beta chains, some 11 million shared. Sequencing used immunoSEQ multiplex PCR; TCRdb keeps in-frame clones, though not all of them. V, J and clone size are those of that table, while D and trimming were read from the DNA. The sample lists around 160,000 clones, around 75% occurring once. V dropped 1 base and J dropped 0 bases, with 12 bases sitting between them. The CDR3 is 16 amino acids. The V gene's germline CDR1 is LNHNV and CDR2 YYDKDF (reference sequence).

This sequence joins TRBV15 and TRBJ1-1, with D possibly matching TRBD1 (6 bases). Specimen: PBMCs. This sequence originates from a man aged 18 to 30 in good health and CMV-seropositive. CDR3 nucleotide sequence: TGTGCCACCAGCAGAGGGGGCAGGGGCATGAACACTGAAGCTTTCTTT. Its translation: CATSRGGRGMNTEAFF.